These 9 T cell receptor beta chains were all obtained from the same sample, sequenced in a study of identical twins. MiXCR was run by TCRdb on the 5' RACE reads, yielding one entry per CDR3 protein. The data contain 700,000 to 950,000 distinct CDR3 sequences, 9% to 15% of them singletons. The data also belong to a second study, concerning yellow fever vaccine responses in identical twins.

Sequencing was done on a sample of PBMCs. The source is a woman aged 18-30 years in good health.

The rearrangement links TRBV20-1 to TRBJ1-4; 7 positions agree with TRBD1. The length of the CDR3 is 15 residues. The germline CDR1 and CDR2 sequences are DFQATT and SNEGSKA (reference sequence). Losses at the gene ends were 6 bases for V and 0 bases for J; bases not matched to a gene: 7. Written as DNA, the CDR3 is TGCAGTGCGATGCAGGGGGATGCAACTAATGAAAAACTGTTTTTT. Protein: CSAMQGDATNEKLFF.

This clonotype was seen many times. This sequence joins TRBV12-3 or TRBV12-4 and TRBJ1-5; the D is unclear. The CDR3 has 16 amino acids. Trimming stripped 4 bases from V and 0 bases from J, with 13 bases between. The CDR3 here is CASSSPDPYSNQPQHF. The CDR3 nucleotides read TGTGCCAGCAGTTCCCCCGATCCTTATAGCAATCAGCCCCAGCATTTT.

This clonotype was recorded a few times. CDR3 residues: CSARTSGTKHYGYTF. The CDR3 DNA follows: TGCAGTGCTCGGACCTCCGGGACCAAACACTATGGCTACACCTTC. The chain employs TRBV20-1 and TRBJ1-2; the D gene is possibly TRBD1 (5 bases). The CDR3 covers 15 residues. Germline-derived CDR1 and CDR2 are DFQATT and SNEGSKA (reference sequence). The V end was cut by 5 bases, the J end by 3 bases, with 19 bases between.

This clonotype has more than one count but fewer than ten. The chain employs TRBV15 and TRBJ1-3; D is ambiguous. Trimming left V 1 base short and J 4 bases short, with 5 bases between. The CDR3 runs to 13 residues. CDR1 is LNHNV, CDR2 YYDKDF, per germline (reference sequence). The CDR3 region is CATSRVQGNTIYF. CDR3 sequence (DNA): TGTGCCACCAGCAGAGTACAGGGAAACACCATATATTTT.

This chain links TRBV7-9 with TRBJ2-3; D is unclear. The germline V gene has CDR1 SEHNR and CDR2 FQNEAQ (reference sequence). Trimming cost V 1 base and J 2 bases, with 10 bases left between them. The CDR3 runs 15 residues. In DNA form, the CDR3 reads TGTGCCAGCAGCTTAGAGGTGCTCATCACAGATACGCAGTATTTT. This translates into CASSLEVLITDTQYF.

In this sample, this clonotype turned up a few times. The chain employs TRBV12-3 or TRBV12-4 and TRBJ2-7, with no clear D. Trimming took off 6 bases at V and 9 bases at J, with 21 bases between the two ends. The CDR3 extends over 14 amino acids. In nucleotides, the CDR3 is TGTGCCAGCAGCCAGAGTGCGTCCGACTCCCGGCAGTACTTC. Protein sequence: CASSQSASDSRQYF.

This clonotype was seen a few times. The chain combines TRBV4-1 with TRBJ2-6, with TRBD1 matching 7 bases. Germline V gene sequence: CDR1 MGHRA, CDR2 YSYEKL. This CDR3 comprises 16 residues. The V gene end was trimmed by 4 bases and the J gene end by 1 base; junction bases not matched to a gene: 4. CDR3 coding DNA: TGCGCCAGCAGCCGAGGGGGACAGTCTGGGGCCAACGTCCTGACTTTC. Protein sequence: CASSRGGQSGANVLTF.

This clonotype was detected only a few times. The chain employs TRBV28 and TRBJ2-7; 7 bases fit TRBD2. V was pared by 4 bases and J by 0 bases, with 3 bases of the junction left unmatched. The CDR3 extends over 14 amino acids. Germline CDR1 MDHEN, CDR2 SYDVKM. CDR3 nucleotides: TGTGCCAGCAGTTGGGGAGGGAGCTCCTACGAGCAGTACGTC. Encoded protein: CASSWGGSSYEQYV.

This rearrangement joins TRBV12-3 or TRBV12-4 to TRBJ1-4; 10 nucleotides line up with TRBD1. The CDR3 is 14 amino acids. V was clipped by 4 bases and J by 10 bases; unmatched bases: 6. Written as DNA, the CDR3 is TGTGCCAGCAGTTCGGGACAGGGGAAGGGAAAACTGTTTTTT. Its translation is CASSSGQGKGKLFF.